This note documents a single TCR beta chain sequence. How the authors handled the data: From reference gene primer amplification, estimates of nucleated cell counts were derived. Using immunoSEQ multiplex PCR, the repertoire was profiled, and TCRdb retains in-frame clones only, with some absent. V and J calls and clone size are as listed in that table; D and trimming were resolved from the DNA. The data show about 240,000 clones, about 80% seen once. These data originate in a study of blood T cell repertoires in COVID-19. Study information: Researchers got acute and convalescent COVID-19 samples from the United States, Italy and Spain. Sample material is recorded as cDNA or gDNA derived from T cells, B-cell-depleted T cells, or PBMCs.

The source material was peripheral blood. This clonotype was obtained from an elderly woman with acute or convalescent COVID-19.

The CDR3 sequence: CASSTPGQGHTIYF. The CDR3 DNA is TGTGCCAGCAGTACCCCGGGACAGGGGCACACCATATATTTT. This chain joins TRBV28 and TRBJ1-3, with 10 bases that match TRBD1. CDR1 MDHEN and CDR2 SYDVKM come from the germline V gene. The CDR3 has 14 residues. V shed 5 bases, J shed 8 bases, and the junction held 6 bases outside the gene matches.